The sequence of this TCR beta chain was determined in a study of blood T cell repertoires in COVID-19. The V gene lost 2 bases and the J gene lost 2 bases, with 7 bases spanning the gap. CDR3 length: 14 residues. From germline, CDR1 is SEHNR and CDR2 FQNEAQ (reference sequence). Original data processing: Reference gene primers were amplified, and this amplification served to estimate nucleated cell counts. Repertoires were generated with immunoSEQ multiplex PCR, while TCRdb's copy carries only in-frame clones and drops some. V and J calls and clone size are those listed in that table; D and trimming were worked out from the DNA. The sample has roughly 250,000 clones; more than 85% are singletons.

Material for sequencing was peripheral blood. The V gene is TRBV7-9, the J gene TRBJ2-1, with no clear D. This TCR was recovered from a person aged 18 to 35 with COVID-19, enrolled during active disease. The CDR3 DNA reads TGTGCCAGCAGCTTAAGCGATGCCTACAATGAGCAGTTCTTC. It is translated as CASSLSDAYNEQFF.